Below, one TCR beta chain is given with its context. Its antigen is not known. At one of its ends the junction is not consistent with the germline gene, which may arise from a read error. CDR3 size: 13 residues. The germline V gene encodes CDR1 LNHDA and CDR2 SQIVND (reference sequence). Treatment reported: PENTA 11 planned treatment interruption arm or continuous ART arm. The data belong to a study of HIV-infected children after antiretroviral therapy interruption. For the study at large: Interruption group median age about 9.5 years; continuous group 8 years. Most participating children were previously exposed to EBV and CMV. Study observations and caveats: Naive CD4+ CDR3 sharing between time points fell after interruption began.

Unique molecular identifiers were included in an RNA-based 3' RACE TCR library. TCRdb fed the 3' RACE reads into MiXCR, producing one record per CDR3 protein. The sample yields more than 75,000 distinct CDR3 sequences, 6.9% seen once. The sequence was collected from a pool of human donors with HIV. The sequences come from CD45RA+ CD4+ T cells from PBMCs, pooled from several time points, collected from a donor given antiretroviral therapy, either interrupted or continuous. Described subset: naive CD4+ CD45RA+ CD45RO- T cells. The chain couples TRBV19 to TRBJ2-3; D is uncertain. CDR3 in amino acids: CASSIVQVDTQCF. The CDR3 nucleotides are TGTGCCAGTAGTATAGTGCAGGTGGATACGCAGTGTTTT.